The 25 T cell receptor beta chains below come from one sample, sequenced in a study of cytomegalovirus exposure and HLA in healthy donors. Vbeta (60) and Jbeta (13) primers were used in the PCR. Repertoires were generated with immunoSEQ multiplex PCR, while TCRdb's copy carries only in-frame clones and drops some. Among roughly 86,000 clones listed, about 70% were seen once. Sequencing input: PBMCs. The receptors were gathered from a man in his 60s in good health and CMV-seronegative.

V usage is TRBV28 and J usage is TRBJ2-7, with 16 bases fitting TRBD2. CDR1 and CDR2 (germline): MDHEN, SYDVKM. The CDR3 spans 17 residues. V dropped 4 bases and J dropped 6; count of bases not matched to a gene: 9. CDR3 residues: CASSSPGLAGGPVEQYF. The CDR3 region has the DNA TGTGCCAGCAGTTCACCGGGACTAGCGGGAGGGCCGGTCGAGCAGTACTTC.

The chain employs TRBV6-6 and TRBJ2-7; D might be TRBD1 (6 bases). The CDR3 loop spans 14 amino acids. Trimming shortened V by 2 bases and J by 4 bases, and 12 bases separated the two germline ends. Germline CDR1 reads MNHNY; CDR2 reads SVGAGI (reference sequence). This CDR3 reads CASSYRQAAYEQYF. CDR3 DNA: TGTGCCAGCAGTTACCGACAGGCCGCTTACGAGCAGTACTTC.

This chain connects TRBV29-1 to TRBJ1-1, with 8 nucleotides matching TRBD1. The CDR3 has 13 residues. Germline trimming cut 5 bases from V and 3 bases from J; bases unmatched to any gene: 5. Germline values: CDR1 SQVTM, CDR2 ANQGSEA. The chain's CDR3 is CSVTGQGHTEAFF. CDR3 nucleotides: TGCAGCGTTACCGGACAGGGACACACTGAAGCTTTCTTT. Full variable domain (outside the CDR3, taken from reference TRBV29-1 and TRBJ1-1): SAVISQKPSRDICQRGTSLTIQCQVDSQVTMMFWYRQQPGQSLTLIATANQGSEATYESGFVIDKFPISRPNLTFSTLTVSNMSPEDSSIYLCSVTGQGHTEAFFGQGTRLTVV.

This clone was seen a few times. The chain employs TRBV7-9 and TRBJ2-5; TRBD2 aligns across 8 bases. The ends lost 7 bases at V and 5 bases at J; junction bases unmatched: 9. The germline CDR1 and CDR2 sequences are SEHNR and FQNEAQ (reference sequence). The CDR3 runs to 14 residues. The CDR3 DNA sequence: TGTGCCAGCAACCTCGGGGGGGGATCGGAGACCCAGTACTTC. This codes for CASNLGGGSETQYF.

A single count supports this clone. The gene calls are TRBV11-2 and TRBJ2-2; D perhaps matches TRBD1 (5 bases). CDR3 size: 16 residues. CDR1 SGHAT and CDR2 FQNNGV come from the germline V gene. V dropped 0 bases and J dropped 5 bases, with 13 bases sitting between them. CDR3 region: CASSLEGARVTGELFF. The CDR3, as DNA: TGTGCCAGCAGCTTAGAAGGGGCAAGGGTAACCGGGGAGCTGTTTTTT.

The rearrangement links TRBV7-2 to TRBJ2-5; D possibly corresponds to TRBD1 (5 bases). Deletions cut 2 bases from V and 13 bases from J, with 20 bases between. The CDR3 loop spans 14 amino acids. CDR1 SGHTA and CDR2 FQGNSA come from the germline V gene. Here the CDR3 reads CASSLSRLGPLMYF. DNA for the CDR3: TGTGCCAGCAGCTTAAGTCGTTTGGGGCCTTTAATGTACTTC. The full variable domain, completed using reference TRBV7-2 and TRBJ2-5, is GAGVSQSPSNKVTEKGKDVELRCDPISGHTALYWYRQSLGQGLEFLIYFQGNSAPDKSGLPSDRFSAERTGGSVSTLTIQRTQQEDSAVYLCASSLSRLGPLMYFGPGTRLLVL.

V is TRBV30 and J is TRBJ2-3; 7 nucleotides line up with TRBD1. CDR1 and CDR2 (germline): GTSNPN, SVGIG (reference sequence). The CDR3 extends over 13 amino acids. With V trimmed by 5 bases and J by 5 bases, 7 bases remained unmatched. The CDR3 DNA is TGTGCCTGGGACAGGGATTCCCGAGATACGCAGTATTTT. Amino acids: CAWDRDSRDTQYF.

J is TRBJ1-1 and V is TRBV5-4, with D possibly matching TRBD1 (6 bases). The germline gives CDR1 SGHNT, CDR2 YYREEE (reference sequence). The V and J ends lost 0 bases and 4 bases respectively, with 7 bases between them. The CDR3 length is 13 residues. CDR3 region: CASSLDRATEAFF. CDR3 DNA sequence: TGTGCCAGCAGCTTGGACAGGGCCACTGAAGCTTTCTTT.

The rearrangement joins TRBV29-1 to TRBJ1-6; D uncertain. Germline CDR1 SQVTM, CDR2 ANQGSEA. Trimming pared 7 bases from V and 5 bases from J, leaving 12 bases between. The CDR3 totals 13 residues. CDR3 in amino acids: CSARREDNSPLHF. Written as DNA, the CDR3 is TGCAGCGCCCGCCGGGAAGATAATTCACCCCTCCACTTT.

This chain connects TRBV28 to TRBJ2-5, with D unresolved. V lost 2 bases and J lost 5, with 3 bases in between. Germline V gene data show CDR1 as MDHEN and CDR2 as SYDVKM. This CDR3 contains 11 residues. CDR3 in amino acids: CASSLRETQYF. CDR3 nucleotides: TGTGCCAGCAGTTTACGGGAGACCCAGTACTTC.

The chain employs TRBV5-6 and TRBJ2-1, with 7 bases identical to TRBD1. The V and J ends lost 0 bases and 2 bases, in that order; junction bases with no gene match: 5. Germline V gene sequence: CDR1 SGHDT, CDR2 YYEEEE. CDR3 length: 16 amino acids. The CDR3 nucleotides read TGTGCCAGCAGCTTGGCGGGGACAGCCGCCTACAATGAGCAGTTCTTC. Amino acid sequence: CASSLAGTAAYNEQFF.

The CDR3 protein is CASMGRTNEKLFF. CDR3 nucleotides: TGTGCCAGCATGGGGCGGACTAATGAAAAACTGTTTTTT. The chain carries TRBV2 and TRBJ1-4; D is possibly TRBD1 (5 bases). Germline assignment: CDR1 SNHLY and CDR2 FYNNEI. The CDR3 runs 13 residues. Trimming stripped 7 bases from V and 2 bases from J, with 8 bases between.

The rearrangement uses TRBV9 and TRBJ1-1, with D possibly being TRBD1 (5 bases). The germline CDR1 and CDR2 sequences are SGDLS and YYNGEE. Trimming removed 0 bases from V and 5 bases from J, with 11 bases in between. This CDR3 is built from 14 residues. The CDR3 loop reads CASSVGGEWTEAFF. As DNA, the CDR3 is TGTGCCAGCAGCGTAGGGGGGGAGTGGACTGAAGCTTTCTTT.

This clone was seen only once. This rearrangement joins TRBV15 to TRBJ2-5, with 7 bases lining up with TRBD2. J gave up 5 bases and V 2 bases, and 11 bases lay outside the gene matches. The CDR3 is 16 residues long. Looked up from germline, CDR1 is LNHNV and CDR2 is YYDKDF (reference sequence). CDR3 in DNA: TGTGCCACCAGCAGAAAGGGGCGGGAGCTGGAGGAGACCCAGTACTTC. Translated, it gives CATSRKGRELEETQYF.

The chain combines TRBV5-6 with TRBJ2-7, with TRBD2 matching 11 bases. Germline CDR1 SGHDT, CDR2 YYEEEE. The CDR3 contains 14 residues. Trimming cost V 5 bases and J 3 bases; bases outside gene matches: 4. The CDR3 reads CASRAGTSGYEQYF. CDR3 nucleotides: TGTGCCAGCAGAGCCGGGACTAGCGGCTACGAGCAGTACTTC.

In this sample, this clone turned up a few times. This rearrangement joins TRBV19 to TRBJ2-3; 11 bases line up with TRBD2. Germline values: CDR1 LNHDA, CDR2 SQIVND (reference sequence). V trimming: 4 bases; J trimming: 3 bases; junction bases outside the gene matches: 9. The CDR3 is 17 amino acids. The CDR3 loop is CASSTPTTSGRTDTQYF. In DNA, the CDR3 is TGTGCCAGTAGTACCCCAACCACTAGCGGGAGAACAGATACGCAGTATTTT.

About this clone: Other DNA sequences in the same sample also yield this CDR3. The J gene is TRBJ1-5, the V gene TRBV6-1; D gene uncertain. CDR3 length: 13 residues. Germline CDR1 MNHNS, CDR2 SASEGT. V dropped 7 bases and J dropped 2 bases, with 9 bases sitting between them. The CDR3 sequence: CASTGSGNQPQHF. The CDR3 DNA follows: TGTGCCAGCACGGGGAGCGGCAATCAGCCCCAGCATTTT.

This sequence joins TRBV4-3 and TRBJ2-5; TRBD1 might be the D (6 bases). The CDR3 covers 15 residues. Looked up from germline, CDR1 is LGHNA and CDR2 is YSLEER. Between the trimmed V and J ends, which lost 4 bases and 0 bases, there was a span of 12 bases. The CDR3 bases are TGCGCCAGCAGCCGGGTCACAGGGTACCAAGAGACCCAGTACTTC. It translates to CASSRVTGYQETQYF.

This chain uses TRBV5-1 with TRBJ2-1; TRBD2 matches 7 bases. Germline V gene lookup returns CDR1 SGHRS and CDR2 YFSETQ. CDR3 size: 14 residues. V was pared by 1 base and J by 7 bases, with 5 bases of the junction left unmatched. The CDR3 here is CASSLTGGRNEQFF. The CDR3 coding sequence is TGCGCCAGCAGCTTGACAGGCGGGAGAAATGAGCAGTTCTTC.

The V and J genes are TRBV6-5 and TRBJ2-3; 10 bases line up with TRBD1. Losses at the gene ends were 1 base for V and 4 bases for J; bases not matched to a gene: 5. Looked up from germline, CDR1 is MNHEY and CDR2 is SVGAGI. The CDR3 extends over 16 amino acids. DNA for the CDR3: TGTGCCAGCAGTTACTTGGGACAGGGGTCGTCAGATACGCAGTATTTT. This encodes CASSYLGQGSSDTQYF.

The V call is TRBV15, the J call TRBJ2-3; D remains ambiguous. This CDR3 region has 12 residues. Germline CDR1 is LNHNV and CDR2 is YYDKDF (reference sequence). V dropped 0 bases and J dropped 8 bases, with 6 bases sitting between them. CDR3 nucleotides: TGTGCCACCAGCAGAGATTTCCGTACGCAGTATTTT. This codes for CATSRDFRTQYF.

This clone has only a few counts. This CDR3 is CASTPQRVYGYTF. The CDR3, as DNA: TGTGCCAGCACCCCCCAGAGGGTTTATGGCTACACCTTC. The chain recombines TRBV2 with TRBJ1-2; no clear D gene. CDR1 is SNHLY, CDR2 FYNNEI, per germline. V lost 7 bases and J 5 bases, leaving 14 bases between the germline ends. This CDR3 contains 13 residues.

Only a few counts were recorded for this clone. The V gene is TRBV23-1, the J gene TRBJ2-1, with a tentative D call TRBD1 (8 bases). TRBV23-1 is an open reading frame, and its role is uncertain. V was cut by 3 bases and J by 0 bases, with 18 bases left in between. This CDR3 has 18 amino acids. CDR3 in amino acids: CASSHRQGCGSSYNEQFF. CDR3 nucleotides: TGCGCCAGCAGTCACAGACAGGGGTGCGGGAGCTCCTACAATGAGCAGTTCTTC.

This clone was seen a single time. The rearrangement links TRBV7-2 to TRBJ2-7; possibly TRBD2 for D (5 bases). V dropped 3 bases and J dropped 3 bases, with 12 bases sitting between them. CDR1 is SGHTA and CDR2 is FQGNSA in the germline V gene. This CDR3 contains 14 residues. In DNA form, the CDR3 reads TGTGCCAGCAGCTTTATGACGGGGTTCTACGAGCAGTACTTC. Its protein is CASSFMTGFYEQYF.

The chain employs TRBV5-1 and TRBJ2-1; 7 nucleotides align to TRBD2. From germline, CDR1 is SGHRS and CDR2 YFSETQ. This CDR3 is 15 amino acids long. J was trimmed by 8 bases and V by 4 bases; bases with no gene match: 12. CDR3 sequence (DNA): TGCGCCAGCAGCCTACTAGCGTCGTCGAGATATGAGCAGTTCTTC. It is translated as CASSLLASSRYEQFF.